A single sample is the source of the 18 T cell receptor beta chains below, sequenced in a study of blood T cell repertoires in COVID-19. Libraries were prepared by immunoSEQ multiplex PCR; TCRdb keeps only in-frame clonotypes and omits some of them. The sample contains some 140,000 clones, nearly 80% of which appear only once. Sequencing used peripheral blood. These receptors all come from a man older than 75 with acute or convalescent COVID-19.

The rearrangement joins TRBV5-6 to TRBJ2-1; D gene uncertain. Trimming stripped 0 bases from V and 3 bases from J, with 13 bases between. Germline CDR1 reads SGHDT; CDR2 reads YYEEEE. The CDR3 loop spans 16 amino acids. CDR3 residues: CASSLESAGYYNEQFF. In DNA form, the CDR3 reads TGTGCCAGCAGCTTGGAATCTGCAGGCTACTACAATGAGCAGTTCTTC.

This rearrangement joins TRBV6-6 to TRBJ1-5; TRBD1 might be the D (5 bases). V lost 7 bases and J 2 bases, leaving 15 bases between the germline ends. In germline, CDR1 is MNHNY, CDR2 SVGAGI (reference sequence). This CDR3 comprises 15 residues. CDR3 coding DNA: TGTGCCAGCAATCCGCAGGGCCAGCGCAATCAGCCCCAGCATTTT. It is translated as CASNPQGQRNQPQHF.

The V call is TRBV7-9, the J call TRBJ1-6; D perhaps matches TRBD1 (5 bases). Trimming left V 5 bases short and J 9 bases short, with 17 bases between. The V gene's germline CDR1 is SEHNR and CDR2 FQNEAQ (reference sequence). The CDR3 is made up of 15 amino acids. CDR3 coding DNA: TGTGCCAGCAGCGCTCCCACAGGAACTTTTTCACCCCTCCACTTT. Its protein is CASSAPTGTFSPLHF.

The chain carries TRBV5-1 and TRBJ2-1, with 13 bases that match TRBD2. This CDR3 spans 17 amino acids. CDR1 SGHRS and CDR2 YFSETQ come from the germline V gene. Unmatched junction bases numbered 4, after V lost 4 bases and J lost 0 bases. The CDR3, as DNA: TGCGCCAGCAGCGAAACTAGCGGGGGGGCCTCCTACAATGAGCAGTTCTTC. Amino acids: CASSETSGGASYNEQFF.

The chain recombines TRBV10-3 with TRBJ1-2; TRBD1 matches at 8 bases. The CDR3 runs to 15 residues. Germline trimming cut 8 bases from V and 2 bases from J; bases unmatched to any gene: 10. Germline V gives CDR1 ENHRY, CDR2 SYGVKD. CDR3 coding DNA: TGTGCCATCGGAGGAGTAGGGGACAGGAACTATGGCTACACCTTC. It yields the protein CAIGGVGDRNYGYTF.

This clone was counted between two and nine times. V usage is TRBV28 and J usage is TRBJ1-2, with D perhaps matching TRBD1 (6 bases). With 7 bases removed from V and 2 bases from J, the gap between germline ends came to 8 bases. This CDR3 contains 12 residues. The germline gives CDR1 MDHEN, CDR2 SYDVKM. CDR3 sequence reads: CASNQGNYGYTF. CDR3 nucleotides: TGTGCCAGCAATCAGGGGAACTATGGCTACACCTTC.

V gene TRBV7-8 combines with J gene TRBJ1-6, with 8 bases that match TRBD1. Germline trimming cut 2 bases from V and 6 bases from J; bases unmatched to any gene: 6. Germline-derived CDR1 and CDR2 are SGHVS and FQNEAQ. This CDR3 region has 16 residues. DNA of the CDR3: TGTGCCAGCAGCTTACCAAACAGGGGGTTTAATTCACCCCTCCACTTT. As protein: CASSLPNRGFNSPLHF.

The gene calls are TRBV18 and TRBJ2-1; 10 bases fit TRBD2. This CDR3 is built from 16 residues. Germline-derived CDR1 and CDR2 are KGHSH and LQKENI. Losses at the gene ends were 0 bases for V and 4 bases for J; bases not matched to a gene: 3. The CDR3 protein is CASSPPQAGGYNEQFF. CDR3 bases: TGTGCCAGCTCACCACCGCAAGCGGGGGGGTACAATGAGCAGTTCTTC.

The chain recombines TRBV19 with TRBJ1-5, with D unresolved. The CDR3 sequence is 14 residues long. The ends were cut back, 5 bases at V and 2 bases at J, with 10 bases in the middle. The germline CDR1 and CDR2 sequences are LNHDA and SQIVND (reference sequence). In DNA, the CDR3 is TGTGCCAGTAGTGAGTCGAGGGGCAATCAGCCCCAGCATTTT. This translates into CASSESRGNQPQHF.

This rearrangement joins TRBV27 to TRBJ2-5; 13 nucleotides match TRBD2. Germline trimming cut 4 bases from V and 5 bases from J; bases unmatched to any gene: 7. CDR1 and CDR2 (germline): MNHEY, SMNVEV (reference sequence). The CDR3 is 16 residues long. This CDR3 reads CASSSLAGGQRETQYF. The CDR3 bases are TGTGCCAGCAGTTCACTAGCGGGGGGGCAGAGGGAGACCCAGTACTTC.

This chain connects TRBV6-5 to TRBJ1-1, with D unclear. Trimming pared 0 bases from V and 1 base from J, leaving 9 bases between. The CDR3 totals 15 residues. Germline CDR1 is MNHEY and CDR2 is SVGAGI. CDR3 DNA sequence: TGTGCCAGCAGTTACTCGAACATTGGGAACACTGAAGCTTTCTTT. It yields the protein CASSYSNIGNTEAFF.

The V call is TRBV28, the J call TRBJ2-1; TRBD2 is a possible D gene (6 bases). The CDR3 has 16 amino acids. Germline V gives CDR1 MDHEN, CDR2 SYDVKM. With 5 bases removed from V and 0 bases from J, the gap between germline ends came to 14 bases. CDR3 residues: CASSPPGTFSYNEQFF. The CDR3 nucleotides are TGTGCCAGCAGTCCGCCAGGGACTTTCTCCTACAATGAGCAGTTCTTC. Based on the CDR3 plus reference TRBV28 and TRBJ2-1, the full variable domain is DVKVTQSSRYLVKRTGEKVFLECVQDMDHENMFWYRQDPGLGLRLIYFSYDVKMKEKGDIPEGYSVSREKKERFSLILESASTNQTSMYLCASSPPGTFSYNEQFFGPGTRLTVL.

The genes are TRBV19 and TRBJ2-3, with D tentatively TRBD1 (6 bases). This CDR3 has 18 residues. Germline-derived CDR1 and CDR2 are LNHDA and SQIVND (reference sequence). The V end lost 1 base, the J end lost 5 bases, and 22 bases lay between the germline ends. CDR3 bases: TGTGCCAGTAGTATAGGCTACAGGGTCCACAGCAGAGTAGATACGCAGTATTTT. Translation gives CASSIGYRVHSRVDTQYF. The entire variable domain, with the rest obtained from reference TRBV19 and TRBJ2-3, is as follows: DGGITQSPKYLFRKEGQNVTLSCEQNLNHDAMYWYRQDPGQGLRLIYYSQIVNDFQKGDIAEGYSVSREKKESFPLTVTSAQKNPTAFYLCASSIGYRVHSRVDTQYFGPGTRLTVL.

This clone was found a few times. This chain joins TRBV19 and TRBJ2-1; maybe TRBD1 (6 bases). The CDR3 covers 13 residues. Germline values: CDR1 LNHDA, CDR2 SQIVND (reference sequence). Trimming shortened V by 3 bases and J by 15 bases, and 18 bases separated the two germline ends. The CDR3 region has the DNA TGTGCCAGTAGTATCCCCCAGGGGCGCGGTAGGTTCTTC. It is translated as CASSIPQGRGRFF.

This clone occurred once. The chain uses TRBV30 and TRBJ1-6; TRBD1 aligns across 9 bases. After removal of 3 bases from V and 9 bases from J, the junction contained 9 bases not matched to a gene. There are 15 residues in the CDR3. Germline V gene sequence: CDR1 GTSNPN, CDR2 SVGIG (reference sequence). The chain's CDR3 is CAWSAGQGNGSPLHF. For the CDR3, the DNA is TGTGCCTGGAGCGCCGGACAGGGGAATGGTTCACCCCTCCACTTT.

The chain uses TRBV3-1 (or the pseudogene TRBV3-2) and TRBJ2-3; 7 bases align to TRBD2. The CDR3 has 15 amino acids. Trimming at V came to 2 bases and at J to 5 bases, leaving 7 bases not matched to a gene. Germline V gives CDR1 LGHDT, CDR2 YNNKEL (reference sequence). The CDR3 DNA is TGTGCCAGCAGCCAAAGCGGGACTCCCCGAGATACGCAGTATTTT. Its translation is CASSQSGTPRDTQYF.

This chain joins TRBV5-4 and TRBJ1-4; no firm D call. This CDR3 spans 14 amino acids. Germline-derived CDR1 and CDR2 are SGHNT and YYREEE (reference sequence). Trimming shortened V by 0 bases and J by 8 bases, and 11 bases separated the two germline ends. CDR3 region: CASSLASSREKLFF. In DNA, the CDR3 is TGTGCCAGCAGCTTGGCCTCATCTCGGGAAAAACTGTTTTTT.

The J gene is TRBJ1-3, the V gene TRBV6-1; TRBD1 matches at 7 bases. CDR1 and CDR2 (germline): MNHNS, SASEGT. The V gene end was trimmed by 3 bases and the J gene end by 0 bases; junction bases not matched to a gene: 11. The CDR3 is 18 amino acids. DNA for the CDR3: TGTGCCAGCAGTGACCCCGTCTTCAGGGGGGCCTCTGGAAACACCATATATTTT. It specifies CASSDPVFRGASGNTIYF.